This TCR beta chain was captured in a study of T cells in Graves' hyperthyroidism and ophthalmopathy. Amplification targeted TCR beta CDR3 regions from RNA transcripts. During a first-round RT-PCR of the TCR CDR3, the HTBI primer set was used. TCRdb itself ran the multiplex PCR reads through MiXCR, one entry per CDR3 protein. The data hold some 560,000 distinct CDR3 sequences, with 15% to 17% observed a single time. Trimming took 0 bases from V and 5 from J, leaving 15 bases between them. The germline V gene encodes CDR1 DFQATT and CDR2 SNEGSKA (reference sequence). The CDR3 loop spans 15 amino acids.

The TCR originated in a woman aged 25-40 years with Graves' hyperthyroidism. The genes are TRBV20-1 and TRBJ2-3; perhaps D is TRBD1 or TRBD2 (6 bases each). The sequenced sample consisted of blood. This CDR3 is CSARDIKGGKDTQYF. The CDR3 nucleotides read TGCAGTGCTAGAGATATAAAAGGGGGGAAAGATACGCAGTATTTT.